This TCR beta chain comes out of a study of T cells after yellow fever vaccination (dated by TCRdb to between 2018 and 2021). Turning to the overall study: The SMART-Seq v4 Ultra Low Input RNA kit was used to prepare libraries from fractions with low cell numbers. Blood was collected at multiple timepoints before and after primary and secondary immunization, and bulk PBMC replicates and cell subsets were isolated. Two healthy male donors made up the cohort, one aged 18 to 29 years and the other aged 30 to 39 years. Bulk TCR alpha and beta repertoires were sequenced longitudinally to track T-cell clones before and after primary and booster YFV17D yellow fever vaccination.

This clonotype was found many times. Within one base of it there is no much larger clone, and no base qualities were kept. TCR cDNA was synthesized by 5'RACE template switching, through which a universal primer site and unique molecular identifiers were introduced. cDNA synthesis was primed from both the TCR alpha and TCR beta constant segments. Library amplification used two PCR steps, and the second PCR step added sample barcodes and sequencing adapters. Sequencing of the libraries was done on either Illumina HiSeq 2500 (2x100 bp) or NovaSeq (2x150 bp). In the original analysis: Demultiplexing of reads and collapsing into UMI consensus sequences were performed with MIGEC, and V(D)J alignment was carried out with MiXCR. Clonotypes responding to the vaccine were identified with edgeR on replicate PBMC samples, with the criteria of FDR below 0.01 and a log2 fold change above 5 up to day 15. CD4 or CD8 identity was assigned to each bulk clonotype according to whether the clonotype was present at higher abundance in the sequenced CD4 repertoire or the sequenced CD8 repertoire. NS4B-specific clonotypes were defined as those at least 10-fold enriched in dextramer-positive over dextramer-negative fractions; CD4-biased clonotypes were excluded. Clones were called with MiXCR by TCRdb after fastp trimmed the public reads at Q25, and only in-frame beta chains were retained. Records with the same CDR3 protein are collapsed into one entry carrying the most frequent genes and DNA. These V and J calls originate from TCRdb's pipeline instead of the authors' own analysis. This sample comprises 65,000 to 90,000 distinct CDR3 sequences, 13% of them detected only once. The top ten hold 20% to 25% of the sample.

Study-level results and caveats: The secondary T-cell response was weaker than the primary response but faster, peaking on day 5 instead of day 15. The study included only a couple of donors, which limits how far the findings can be generalized. Most clones expanded after primary vaccination were re-detected after the booster (around 96% of CD4 and about nine tenths of CD8), suggesting broad memory maintenance. Computational filtering was needed because FACS-sorted repertoires could contain abundant contaminating clonotypes from the bulk population. A small share of clonotypes occurred in both CD4 and CD8 compartments, likely arising from convergent recombination.

The junction shows trimming of 6 bases on V and 5 bases on J, and the gene matches do not reach 6 bases of it. The germline V gene (reference sequence) provides CDR1 LNHDA and CDR2 SQIVND. The CDR3 goes from the cysteine to the phenylalanine over 15 residues. The retained sequence is limited to the CDR3, 45 bases, with the frame set at the first base. What this sample's treatment or condition label stands for: live attenuated yellow fever vaccine strain. A standard Ficoll-Paque protocol was used to isolate PBMCs from peripheral blood. Epitope-specific CD8 T cells were sorted with a dextramer loaded with the yellow fever NS4B epitope peptide, together with anti-CD3 and anti-CD8 staining. TriZol was used to extract RNA from bulk PBMCs, from CD4 and CD8 fractions, and from dextramer-positive and dextramer-negative fractions.

Sequencing was performed on CD8+ T cells not binding an NS4B(214-222) dextramer, sorted from PBMCs, taken approximately 22 days after the first yellow fever vaccination. In the paper's terms, the cell subset or site label means: NS4B epitope dextramer-negative CD8 T cells. The sequence was collected from a young man who received the YFV17D yellow fever vaccine. This chain joins TRBV19 to TRBJ2-5; 13 nucleotides in the junction match TRBD2. CDR3 sequence: CASSLTSGGFETQYF. DNA sequence: TGTGCCAGTAGCTTGACTAGCGGGGGGTTTGAGACCCAGTACTTC.